The subject of this entry is one TCR beta chain. Its antigen is still unknown. Base qualities were left out, and no much larger clone turns up one base away. The immunoSEQ Assay, a bias-controlled multiplex PCR, was used to amplify TCRbeta CDR3 regions from genomic DNA. Per the source publication's procedure: Within the assay, amplification of reference gene primers was used to estimate how many nucleated cells each sample contained. To quantify the absolute abundance of each unique TCRbeta CDR3 rearrangement, sequence reads were collapsed and filtered. For each sample, productive Simpson clonality was calculated by taking the square root of Simpson's diversity index across productive rearrangements. TCRdb limited this immuneACCESS table to in-frame rearrangements with V and J called. A share of clones is missing; checked studies link under half to unresolved V genes, and the rest is unexplained. V and J calls and clone size come straight from that table; D and trimming were deduced from the DNA. Within this sample are hundreds of thousands of clones, with approximately 91% of them counted one time only. Around 7.9% of the sample belongs to the ten largest clones.

Participants in the prospective study were enrolled through a virtual design, were aged roughly 18 to 95 years, and lived in roughly 24 United States geographic areas. Cohort assignment in the prospective study relied on participant-reported clinical history from a screening survey and a study questionnaire. Recovered participants in ImmuneRACE Cohort 3 were defined by two consecutive negative NP/OP PCR tests, clearance by a healthcare professional, or resolution of symptoms. Mobile phlebotomists in the prospective study collected whole blood, serum and a nasopharyngeal or oropharyngeal swab from every participant. Additional blood draws and questionnaires over an approximately 2-month period could optionally be provided by prospective study participants. Blood samples from the prospective study were shipped frozen or at room temperature prior to DNA extraction. The data were taken from a study of blood T cell repertoires in COVID-19 (dated by TCRdb to between 2020 and 2021). Background for the entire study: Collaborator samples came from the United States, Italy and Spain and covered acute and convalescent phases of COVID-19. The dataset comprised deeply sampled blood TCRbeta repertoires from subjects exposed to, actively infected with, or recovered from COVID-19. The prospective study material was composed of cDNA or gDNA derived from T cells, B-cell-depleted T cells, or PBMCs. Samples came from the ongoing ImmuneRACE study (first 160 participants) plus 1,254 subjects from 6 global collaborators. The repertoires were released in a freely available public database intended as a resource for research on the immune response to SARS-CoV-2. HLA class I and class II types, where available, came from metadata supplied by the sample provider rather than from assay-based typing. The sample metadata nearly always contained a de-identified subject ID, COVID-19 status, age in years and sex. The full study reports these points: The amount of clinical and demographic metadata varied by source and participant and was provided uncurated.

V is shortened by 3 bases, J by 3 bases, and the region joining them spans 4 bases. There are 11 amino acids in the CDR3, from cysteine to phenylalanine inclusive. CDR3 DNA only is kept here, 33 bases in frame from base 1. In the germline V gene (reference sequence), CDR1 corresponds to GTSNPN and CDR2 to SVGIG. The rearranged chain carries TRBV30 and TRBJ2-3; no D gene call is confident. The sequenced sample consisted of PBMCs or T cells enriched from blood (not recorded which). The receptor's source is a woman aged 60-75 years who had recovered from COVID-19. The CDR3: CAWRQTDTQYF. Read as DNA, the sequence is TGTGCCTGGAGACAGACAGATACGCAGTATTTT.